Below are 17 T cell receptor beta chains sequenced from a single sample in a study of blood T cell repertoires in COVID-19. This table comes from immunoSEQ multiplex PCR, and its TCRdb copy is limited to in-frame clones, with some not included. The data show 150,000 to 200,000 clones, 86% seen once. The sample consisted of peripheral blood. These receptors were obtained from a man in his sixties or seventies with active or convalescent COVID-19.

As DNA, the CDR3 is TGTGCCAGCAGTTACTCTAGCGGGAGGGCCAAGAGGGAGCTGTTTTTT. Encoded protein: CASSYSSGRAKRELFF. This chain joins TRBV6-5 and TRBJ2-2, with TRBD2 matching over 11 bases. The CDR3 extends over 16 amino acids. CDR1 is MNHEY, CDR2 SVGAGI, per germline. V dropped 0 bases and J dropped 9; count of bases not matched to a gene: 6.

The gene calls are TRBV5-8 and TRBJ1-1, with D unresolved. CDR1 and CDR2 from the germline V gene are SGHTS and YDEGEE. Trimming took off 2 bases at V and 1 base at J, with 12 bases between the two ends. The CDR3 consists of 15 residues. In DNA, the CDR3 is TGTGCCAGCAGCTTCGTTGGAGTGGGGAACACTGAAGCTTTCTTT. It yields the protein CASSFVGVGNTEAFF.

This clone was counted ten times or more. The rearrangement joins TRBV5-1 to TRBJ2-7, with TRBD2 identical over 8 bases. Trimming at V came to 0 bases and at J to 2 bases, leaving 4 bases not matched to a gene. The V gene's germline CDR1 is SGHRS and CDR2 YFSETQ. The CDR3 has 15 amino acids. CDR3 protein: CASSLDAGGTYEQYF. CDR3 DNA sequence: TGCGCCAGCAGCTTGGACGCGGGAGGTACCTACGAGCAGTACTTC.

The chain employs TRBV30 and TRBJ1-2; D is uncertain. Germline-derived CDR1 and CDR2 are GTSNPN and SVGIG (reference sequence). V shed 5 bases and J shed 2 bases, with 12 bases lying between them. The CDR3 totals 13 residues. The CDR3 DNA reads TGTGCCTGGCGTCGACGCGGCAACTATGGCTACACCTTC. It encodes CAWRRRGNYGYTF.

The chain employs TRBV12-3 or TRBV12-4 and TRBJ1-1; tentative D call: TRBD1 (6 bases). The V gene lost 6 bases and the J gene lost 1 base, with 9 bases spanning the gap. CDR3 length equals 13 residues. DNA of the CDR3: TGTGCCAGCAGGTCACAGGGGAACACTGAAGCTTTCTTT. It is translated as CASRSQGNTEAFF.

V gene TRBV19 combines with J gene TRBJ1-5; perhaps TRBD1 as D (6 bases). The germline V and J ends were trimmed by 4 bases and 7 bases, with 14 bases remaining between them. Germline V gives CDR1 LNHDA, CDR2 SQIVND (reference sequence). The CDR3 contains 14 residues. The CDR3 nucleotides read TGTGCCAGTAGTACCGACAGGTTTGACCAGCCCCAGCATTTT. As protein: CASSTDRFDQPQHF.

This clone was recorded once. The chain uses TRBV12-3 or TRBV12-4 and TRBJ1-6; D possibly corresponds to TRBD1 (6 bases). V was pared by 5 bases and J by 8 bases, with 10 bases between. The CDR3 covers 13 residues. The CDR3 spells CASSVQGYSPLHF. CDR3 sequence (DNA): TGTGCCAGCAGTGTACAGGGTTATTCACCCCTCCACTTT.

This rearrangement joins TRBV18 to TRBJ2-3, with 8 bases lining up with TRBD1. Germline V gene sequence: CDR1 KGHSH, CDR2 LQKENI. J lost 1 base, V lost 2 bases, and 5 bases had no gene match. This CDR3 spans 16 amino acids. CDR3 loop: CASSPYKTGGTDTQYF. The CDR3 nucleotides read TGTGCCAGCTCACCATACAAGACAGGGGGCACAGATACGCAGTATTTT.

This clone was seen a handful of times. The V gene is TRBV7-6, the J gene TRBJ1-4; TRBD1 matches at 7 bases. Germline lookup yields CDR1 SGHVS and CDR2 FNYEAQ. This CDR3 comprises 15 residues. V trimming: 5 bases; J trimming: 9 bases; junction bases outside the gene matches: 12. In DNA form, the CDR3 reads TGTGCCAGCAGCCCAACCGGGACAGCGAGACAAAAACTGTTTTTT. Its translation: CASSPTGTARQKLFF.

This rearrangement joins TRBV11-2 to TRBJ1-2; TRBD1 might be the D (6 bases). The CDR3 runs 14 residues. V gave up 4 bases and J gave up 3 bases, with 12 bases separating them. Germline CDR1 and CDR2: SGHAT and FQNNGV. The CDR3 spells CASSSRDTDYGYTF. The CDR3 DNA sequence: TGTGCCAGCAGCTCCCGGGACACAGACTATGGCTACACCTTC.

The CDR3 loop reads CASNRFSGQQFF. The CDR3 DNA reads TGTGCCAGCAACCGATTTAGCGGCCAGCAGTTCTTC. V and J are TRBV6-5 and TRBJ2-1; TRBD2 is a possible D gene (6 bases). The CDR3 is 12 amino acids. Trimming took off 7 bases at V and 11 bases at J, with 15 bases between the two ends. CDR1 MNHEY and CDR2 SVGAGI come from the germline V gene.

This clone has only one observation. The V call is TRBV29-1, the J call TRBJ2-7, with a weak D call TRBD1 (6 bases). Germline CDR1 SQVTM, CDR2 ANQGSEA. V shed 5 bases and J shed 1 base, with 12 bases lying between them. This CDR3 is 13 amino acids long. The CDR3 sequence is CSVSDRSSYEQYF. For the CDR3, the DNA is TGCAGCGTTTCTGACAGGAGTTCCTACGAGCAGTACTTC.

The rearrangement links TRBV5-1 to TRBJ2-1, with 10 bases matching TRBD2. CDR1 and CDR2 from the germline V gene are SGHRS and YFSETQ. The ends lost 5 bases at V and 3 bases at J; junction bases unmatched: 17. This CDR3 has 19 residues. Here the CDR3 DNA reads TGCGCCAGCAGGATGTTGACTAGCGGGCCGACAGGAAACTACAATGAGCAGTTCTTC. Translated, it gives CASRMLTSGPTGNYNEQFF.

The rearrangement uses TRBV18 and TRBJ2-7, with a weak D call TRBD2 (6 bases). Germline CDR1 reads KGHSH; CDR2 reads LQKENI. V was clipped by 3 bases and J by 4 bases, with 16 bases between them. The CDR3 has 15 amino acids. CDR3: CASSPPNRERYEQYF. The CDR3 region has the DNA TGTGCCAGCTCACCCCCCAACCGGGAGAGGTACGAGCAGTACTTC.

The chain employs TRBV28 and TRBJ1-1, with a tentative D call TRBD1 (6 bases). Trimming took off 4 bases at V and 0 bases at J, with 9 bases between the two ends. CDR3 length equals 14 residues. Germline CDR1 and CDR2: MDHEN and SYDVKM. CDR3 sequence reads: CASSWGGMNTEAFF. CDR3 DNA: TGTGCCAGCAGTTGGGGGGGCATGAACACTGAAGCTTTCTTT. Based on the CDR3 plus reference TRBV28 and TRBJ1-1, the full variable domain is DVKVTQSSRYLVKRTGEKVFLECVQDMDHENMFWYRQDPGLGLRLIYFSYDVKMKEKGDIPEGYSVSREKKERFSLILESASTNQTSMYLCASSWGGMNTEAFFGQGTRLTVV.

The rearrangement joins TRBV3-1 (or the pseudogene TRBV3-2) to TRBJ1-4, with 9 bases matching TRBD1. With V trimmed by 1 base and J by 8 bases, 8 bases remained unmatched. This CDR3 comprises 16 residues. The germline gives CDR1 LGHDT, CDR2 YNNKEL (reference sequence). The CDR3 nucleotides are TGTGCCAGCAGCCAAGTTCTGGCTACAGGGGGCGAAAAACTGTTTTTT. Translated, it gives CASSQVLATGGEKLFF.

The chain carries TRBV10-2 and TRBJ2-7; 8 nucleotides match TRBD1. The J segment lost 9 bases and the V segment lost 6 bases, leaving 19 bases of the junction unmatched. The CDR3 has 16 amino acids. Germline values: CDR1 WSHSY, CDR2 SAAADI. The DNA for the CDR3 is TGCGCCAGCAGCCCGCCTCCGGACAGGGTATCGTTGCTGCAGTACTTC. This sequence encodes CASSPPPDRVSLLQYF.